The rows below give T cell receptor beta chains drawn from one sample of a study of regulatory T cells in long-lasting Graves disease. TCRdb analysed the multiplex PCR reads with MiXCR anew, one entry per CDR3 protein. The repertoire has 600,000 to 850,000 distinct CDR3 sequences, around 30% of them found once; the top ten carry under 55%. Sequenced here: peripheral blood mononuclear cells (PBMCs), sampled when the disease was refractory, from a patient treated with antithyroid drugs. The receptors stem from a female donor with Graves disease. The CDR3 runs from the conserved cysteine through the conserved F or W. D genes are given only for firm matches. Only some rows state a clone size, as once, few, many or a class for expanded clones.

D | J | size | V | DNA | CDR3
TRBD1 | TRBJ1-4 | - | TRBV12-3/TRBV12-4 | TGTGCCAGCAGGGTAGGACAGGCTTATGAAAAACTGTTTTTT | CASRVGQAYEKLFF
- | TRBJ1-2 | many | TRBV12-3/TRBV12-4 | TGTGCCAGCAGTTTAGTAGGAGGGACTGGCTACACCTTC | CASSLVGGTGYTF
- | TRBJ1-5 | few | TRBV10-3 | TGTGCCACCGCCCCGTCGTTGGATCAGCCCCAGCATTTT | CATAPSLDQPQHF
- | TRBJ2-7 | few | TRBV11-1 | TGTGCCAGCAGCTCATCTCGGAGCGGAATCTACGAGCAGTACTTC | CASSSSRSGIYEQYF
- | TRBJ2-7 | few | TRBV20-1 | TGCAGTGCTAGAGATCAACAGCGCCCAAATCACGAGCAGTACTTC | CSARDQQRPNHEQYF
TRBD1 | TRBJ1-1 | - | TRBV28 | TGTGCCAGCCAGTTAATGAGGGCAGGGGGCGCGAACACTGAAGCTTTCTTT | CASQLMRAGGANTEAFF
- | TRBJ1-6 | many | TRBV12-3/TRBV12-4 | TGTGCCAGCAGATCTACAGTGATCTATAATTCACCCCTCCACTTT | CASRSTVIYNSPLHF
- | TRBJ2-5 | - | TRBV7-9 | TGTGCCAGCACCCTGATAGGTACCCAAGAGACCCAGTACTTC | CASTLIGTQETQYF
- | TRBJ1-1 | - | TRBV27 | TGTGCCAGCAGTTTACAGAGGCCCCGTGGGGTCACTGAAGCTTTCTTT | CASSLQRPRGVTEAFF
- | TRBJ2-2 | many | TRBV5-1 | TGTGCCAGCAGCTTAGTGGGTGGGGAGCTGTTTTTT | CASSLVGGELFF
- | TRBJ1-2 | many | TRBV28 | TGTGCCAGCAGTTTAGCCAATGCCTATGGCTACACCTTC | CASSLANAYGYTF
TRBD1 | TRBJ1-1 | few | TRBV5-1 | TGCGCCAGCAGCGTCCGGGACAGGGACACTGAAGCTTTCTTT | CASSVRDRDTEAFF
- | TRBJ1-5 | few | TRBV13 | TGTGCCAGCAGCTTAGGACCCCCCAGACAGGGCAATCAGCCCCAGCATTTT | CASSLGPPRQGNQPQHF
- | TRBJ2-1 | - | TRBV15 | TGTGCCACCAGCAGAGATCGGGCAGGGTACAATGAGCAGTTCTTC | CATSRDRAGYNEQFF
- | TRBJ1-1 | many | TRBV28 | TGTGCCAGCAGTTGGGGATGGAACACTGAAGCTTTCTTT | CASSWGWNTEAFF
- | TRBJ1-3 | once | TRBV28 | TGTGCCAGCAGTTCCCATGGAGGCTCTGGAAACACCATATATTTT | CASSSHGGSGNTIYF
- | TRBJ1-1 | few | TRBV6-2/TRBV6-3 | TGTGCCAGCAGTGAAAGGTCGACTGAAGCTTTCTTT | CASSERSTEAFF
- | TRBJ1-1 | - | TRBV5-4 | TGTGCCAGCAGCCCGGTGGGCCTGGTCAGGACTGAAGCTTTCTTT | CASSPVGLVRTEAFF
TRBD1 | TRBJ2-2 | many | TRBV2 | TGTGCCAGCAGGCAGGACAGGGGAGACACCGGGGAGCTGTTTTTT | CASRQDRGDTGELFF
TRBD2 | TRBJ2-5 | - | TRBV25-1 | TGTGCCAGCAGTGAATTGTGGGGAGGGGAGACCCAGTACTTC | CASSELWGGETQYF
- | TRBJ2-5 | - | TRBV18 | TGTGCCAGCTCACCACCGAATAGACAAGAGACCCAGTACTTC | CASSPPNRQETQYF
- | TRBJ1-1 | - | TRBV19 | TGTGCCAGTAGTATAGGGGCGAGCACTGAAGCTTTCTTT | CASSIGASTEAFF
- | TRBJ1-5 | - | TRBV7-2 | TGTGCCAGCAGCTTAGTGGGGGGGAAAAATCAGCCCCAGCATTTT | CASSLVGGKNQPQHF
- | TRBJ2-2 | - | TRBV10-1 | TGCGCCAGCAGTGATGAGCTTGCCGGGGAGCTGTTTTTT | CASSDELAGELFF
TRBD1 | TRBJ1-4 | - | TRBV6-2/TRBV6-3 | TGTGCCAGCAGTGAAGTCAGGGGGCGAGGAGAAAAACTGTTTTTT | CASSEVRGRGEKLFF
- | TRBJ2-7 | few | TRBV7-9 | TGTGCCAGCAGCACTGGCCGGAGGGATTCCTACGAGCAGTACTTC | CASSTGRRDSYEQYF
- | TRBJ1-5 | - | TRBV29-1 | TGCAGCGTTGAGTGGGATAGCAATCAGCCCCAGCATTTT | CSVEWDSNQPQHF
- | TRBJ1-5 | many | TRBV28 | TGTGCCAGCAGTTTAGGTAGGGATAGCAATCAGCCCCAGCATTTT | CASSLGRDSNQPQHF
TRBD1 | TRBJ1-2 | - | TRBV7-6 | TGTGCCTGGGGGGGGACAGCGGACAACTATGGCTACACCTTC | CAWGGTADNYGYTF
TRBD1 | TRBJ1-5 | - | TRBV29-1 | TGCAGCGTTGAATACGGGACAGGGGGCAATCAGCCCCAGCATTTT | CSVEYGTGGNQPQHF
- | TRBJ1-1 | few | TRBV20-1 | TGCAGTGCTGCAACACGGAACACTGAAGCTTTCTTT | CSAATRNTEAFF
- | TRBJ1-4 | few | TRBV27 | TGTGCCAGCAAGGCAGACTTGGCAACTAATGAAAAACTGTTTTTT | CASKADLATNEKLFF
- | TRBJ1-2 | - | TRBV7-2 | TGTGCCAGCAGCTTGAACAGGTTTAACTATGGCTACACCTTC | CASSLNRFNYGYTF
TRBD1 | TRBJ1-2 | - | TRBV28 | TGTGCCAGCTCACCAAGTGACAACAGGGGCTATGGCTACACCTTC | CASSPSDNRGYGYTF
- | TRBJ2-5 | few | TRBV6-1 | TGTGCCAGCAGTGAAGAAGGAGGGGGCAGGGCAAAGACCCAGTACTTC | CASSEEGGGRAKTQYF
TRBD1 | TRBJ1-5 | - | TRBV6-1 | TGTGCCAGCTCAAACAGGGGGGACAATCAGCCCCAGCATTTT | CASSNRGDNQPQHF
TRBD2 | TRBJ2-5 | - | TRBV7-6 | TGTGCCAGCAGCCCCTGGGGACTAGCGGGAGTAGGGGGAGAGACCCAGTACTTC | CASSPWGLAGVGGETQYF
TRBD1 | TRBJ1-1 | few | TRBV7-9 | TGTGCCAGCAGCGCCGACAGGGGTCTAACTTTGAACACTGAAGCTTTCTTT | CASSADRGLTLNTEAFF
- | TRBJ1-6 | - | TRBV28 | TGTGCCAGCAGTTTACCTCAAGTCTTTGGTTCACCCCTCCACTTT | CASSLPQVFGSPLHF
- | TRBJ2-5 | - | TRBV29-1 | TGCAGCGTGACTAGAAACCAAGAGACCCAGTACTTC | CSVTRNQETQYF
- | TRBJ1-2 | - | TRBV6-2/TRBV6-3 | TGTGCCAGCAGACGACCCAGGGTGGAGGGGACCTATGGCTACACCTTC | CASRRPRVEGTYGYTF
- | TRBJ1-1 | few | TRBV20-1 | TGCAGTGCTGATACAGTGAACACTGAAGCTTTCTTT | CSADTVNTEAFF
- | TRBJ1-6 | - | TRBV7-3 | TGTGCCAGCAGCTTAACCGCCTTGAATTCACCCCTCCACTTT | CASSLTALNSPLHF
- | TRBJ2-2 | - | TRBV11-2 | TGTGCCAGCAGCTTTCAAACCTCCGGGGAGCTGTTTTTT | CASSFQTSGELFF
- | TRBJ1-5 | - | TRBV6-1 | TGTGCCAGCAGTGACGCGGTGGGCGGGCAGGGGAGCAATCAGCCCCAGCATTTT | CASSDAVGGQGSNQPQHF
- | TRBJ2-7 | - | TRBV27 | TGTGCCAGCAGCCCCGATCCGGGGACCTACGAGCAGTACTTC | CASSPDPGTYEQYF
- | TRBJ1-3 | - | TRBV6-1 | TGTGCCAGCAGTGTCCTGACCGACACCATATATTTT | CASSVLTDTIYF
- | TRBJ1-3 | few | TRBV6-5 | TGTGCCAGCAGTTACGGGGTCGGAAACACCATATATTTT | CASSYGVGNTIYF
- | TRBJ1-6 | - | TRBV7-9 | TGTGCCAGCAGCTCGGGACACCGCTCCTATAATTCACCCCTCCACTTT | CASSSGHRSYNSPLHF
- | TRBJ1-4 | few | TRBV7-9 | TGTGCCATGGATCGGGCTGAAAAACTGTTTTTT | CAMDRAEKLFF
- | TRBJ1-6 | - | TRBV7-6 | TGTGCCAGCAGCTTAGGGGGTTCGGGGGGATCACTCCTCCACTTT | CASSLGGSGGSLLHF
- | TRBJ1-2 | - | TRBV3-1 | TGTGCCAGCAGCCTCAGGGGCAGGGAGAGCTATGGCTACACCTTC | CASSLRGRESYGYTF
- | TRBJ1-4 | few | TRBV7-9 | TGTGCCAGCAGCAGACCCAAACCAGACATTTTCAGCTATGAAAAACTGTTTTTT | CASSRPKPDIFSYEKLFF
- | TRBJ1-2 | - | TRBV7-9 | TGTGCCAGCAGCTTAGTGACCCAAAGTCGATATGGCTACACCTTC | CASSLVTQSRYGYTF
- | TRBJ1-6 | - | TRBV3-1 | TGTGCCAGCAGCCAACGACCGTCACCCCTCCACTTT | CASSQRPSPLHF